This TCR beta chain was sequenced during a study of cytomegalovirus exposure and HLA in healthy donors. Study conclusions and caveats: Using the classifier, cytomegalovirus status was reportedly diagnosed with high specificity and sensitivity.

CDR3 length: 13 residues. Trimming left V 4 bases short and J 4 bases short, with 10 bases between. CDR1 and CDR2 from the germline V gene are LNHDA and SQIVND (reference sequence). This PCR relied on a set of 60 Vbeta primers and 13 Jbeta primers. The table came from immunoSEQ multiplex PCR; TCRdb's copy has only in-frame clones and leaves some out. The sample lists some 200,000 clones; about two thirds were seen once. A note on this clone: Antigen specificity is unknown.

The origin of this receptor is a man aged 35-49 years in good health and CMV-seropositive. Sequenced material: PBMCs. V usage is TRBV19 and J usage is TRBJ1-2, with TRBD1 as a possible D gene (5 bases). CDR3 in amino acids: CASSNTGGYGYTF. Written as DNA, the CDR3 is TGTGCCAGTAGTAATACGGGGGGCTATGGCTACACCTTC.